Listed below are T cell receptor beta chains from one sample, sequenced in a study of spatial heterogeneity in lung cancer. TCRdb used MiXCR to reprocess the 5' RACE reads, holding one entry per CDR3 protein. Of about 70,000 distinct CDR3 sequences detected, about 9.5% appear once; the ten largest clones hold roughly 1.9%. The sample was PBMCs, taken at follow-up. Every receptor here comes from a female donor with early-stage non-small cell lung cancer. Both conserved end residues are part of each CDR3. The order of the fields is D gene, clone size, J gene, V gene, CDR3 protein, CDR3 DNA. The D gene is left open where the match is weak. Clone size, where shown, is once, few, many, or a class for clones that have expanded.

>TRBD1|.|TRBJ1-1|TRBV5-1
CASSLDPGQGRGGKAFF
TGCGCCAGCAGCTTGGACCCGGGACAGGGGAGAGGAGGGAAAGCTTTCTTT
>TRBD2|many|TRBJ2-7|TRBV11-2
CASSWQTGWTSDTYEQYF
TGTGCCAGCAGCTGGCAGACGGGATGGACTAGCGATACCTACGAGCAGTACTTC
>.|.|TRBJ2-1|TRBV7-8
CASSLARARGNEQFF
TGTGCCAGCAGCTTAGCGAGGGCAAGGGGGAATGAGCAGTTCTTC
>.|many|TRBJ2-5|TRBV5-1
CASKEAEETQYF
TGCGCCAGCAAGGAGGCGGAAGAGACCCAGTACTTC
>TRBD1|many|TRBJ1-5|TRBV29-1
CSVVVGQGAVQPQHF
TGCAGCGTTGTTGTGGGACAGGGGGCCGTTCAGCCCCAGCATTTT
>TRBD1|few|TRBJ2-3|TRBV5-1
CASSLEGQGVDTQYF
TGCGCCAGCAGCTTGGAGGGACAGGGAGTCGATACGCAGTATTTT
>.|few|TRBJ2-7|TRBV7-2
CASSLDLRTNYEQYF
TGTGCCAGCAGCTTAGATCTGCGGACCAACTACGAGCAGTACTTC
>.|once|TRBJ2-3|TRBV5-6
CVSSSPPGGDTQYF
TGTGTCAGCAGCTCACCTCCCGGAGGGGATACGCAGTATTTT
>TRBD1|.|TRBJ1-5|TRBV15
CATSGGAIQPQHF
TGTGCCACCTCAGGGGGGGCTATTCAGCCCCAGCATTTT
>TRBD2|.|TRBJ2-1|TRBV6-5
CASFQGPVAGVGNEQIF
TGTGCCAGCTTTCAAGGACCAGTAGCGGGAGTCGGAAATGAGCAGATCTTC
>.|many|TRBJ2-5|TRBV25-1
CASSDGGWETQYF
TGTGCCAGCAGTGATGGAGGATGGGAGACCCAGTACTTC
>.|many|TRBJ2-7|TRBV28
CASKGGGPYEQYF
TGTGCGAGCAAAGGGGGAGGGCCCTACGAGCAGTACTTC
>.|many|TRBJ1-2|TRBV5-1
CASSLAETFLTF
TGCGCCAGCAGCTTGGCGGAGACTTTTCTCACCTTC
>.|.|TRBJ2-3|TRBV20-1
CSAPRTRDTQYF
TGCAGTGCCCCGAGGACGCGAGATACGCAGTATTTT
>TRBD2|medium-sized|TRBJ2-1|TRBV15
CATSRTLAGGSYNEQFF
TGTGCCACCAGCAGAACTTTAGCGGGAGGCTCCTACAATGAGCAGTTCTTC
>.|few|TRBJ1-6|TRBV27
CASSLRDHRGNSPLHF
TGTGCCAGCAGTTTAAGGGATCATCGGGGCAATTCACCCCTCCACTTT
>TRBD2|few|TRBJ2-1|TRBV5-8
CASRIERAGGRNEQFF
TGTGCCAGCAGGATTGAGAGGGCGGGAGGGCGGAATGAGCAGTTCTTC
>.|.|TRBJ1-5|TRBV7-2
CASTIRGAGAHF
TGTGCCAGCACCATAAGAGGGGCCGGGGCGCATTTT
>.|many|TRBJ2-2|TRBV12-3/TRBV12-4
CASSLSPGGYGTGELFF
TGTGCCAGCAGTTTATCCCCCGGGGGATACGGCACCGGGGAGCTGTTTTTT
>.|.|TRBJ2-7|TRBV2
CASRGGGLGDEQYF
TGTGCCAGCAGAGGCGGCGGATTGGGTGACGAGCAGTACTTC
>.|many|TRBJ1-2|TRBV10-3
CAIRSTGRGEDGYTF
TGTGCCATCAGAAGCACAGGTCGGGGTGAGGATGGCTACACCTTC
>.|few|TRBJ1-2|TRBV12-3/TRBV12-4
CASSNIAGYTF
TGTGCCAGCAGTAACATAGCTGGCTACACCTTC
>TRBD2|many|TRBJ2-1|TRBV7-9
CASMPGTSMVYNEQFF
TGTGCCAGCATGCCGGGGACTAGTATGGTGTACAATGAGCAGTTCTTC
>TRBD1|medium-sized|TRBJ2-1|TRBV5-1
CASSLGTGVNEQFF
TGCGCCAGCAGCTTGGGGACAGGCGTCAATGAGCAGTTCTTC
>TRBD2|many|TRBJ2-3|TRBV7-3
CASSPGLAGDTQYF
TGTGCCAGCAGCCCCGGACTAGCGGGAGATACGCAGTATTTT
>TRBD1|many|TRBJ1-1|TRBV28
CASRGPGQGARTEAFF
TGTGCCAGCCGAGGACCGGGACAGGGGGCGAGGACTGAAGCTTTCTTT
>.|few|TRBJ2-5|TRBV20-1
CSARDQNEETQYF
TGCAGTGCTAGAGATCAAAACGAAGAGACCCAGTACTTC
>TRBD1|few|TRBJ1-6|TRBV5-4
CASSTRQGLDSPLHF
TGTGCCAGCAGCACTCGACAGGGACTTGATTCACCCCTCCACTTT
>.|few|TRBJ2-1|TRBV10-3
CAISLLLGGSYNEQFF
TGTGCCATCAGCTTGTTACTCGGGGGCTCCTACAATGAGCAGTTCTTC
>TRBD1|.|TRBJ1-5|TRBV27
CASSFQTGGNQPQHF
TGTGCCAGCAGTTTTCAGACAGGGGGCAATCAGCCCCAGCATTTT
>.|.|TRBJ1-1|TRBV7-8
CASSLGGHTEAFF
TGTGCCAGCAGCTTAGGGGGGCACACTGAAGCTTTCTTT
>.|many|TRBJ2-1|TRBV5-1
CASSLGGTDSYNEQFF
TGCGCCAGCAGCTTAGGCGGGACGGATTCCTACAATGAGCAGTTCTTC
>.|many|TRBJ1-1|TRBV7-2
CASSPSTANTEAFF
TGTGCCAGCAGCCCCTCTACAGCGAACACTGAAGCTTTCTTT
>.|many|TRBJ2-1|TRBV5-1
CASSFNNEQFF
TGCGCCAGCAGCTTCAACAATGAGCAGTTCTTC